This TCR beta chain was recorded in a study of metastatic and nonmetastatic thyroid tumors. With MiXCR, TCRdb called clones anew from the PCR reads. The sample has 30,000 to 45,000 clones; around 43% are singletons. V lost 1 base to trimming and J lost 5 bases; unmatched junction nucleotides: 12. The length of the CDR3 is 17 residues. Germline loops: CDR1 SGHRS, CDR2 YFSETQ. None of the patients had undergone any treatment ahead of thyroid surgery. This chain joins TRBV5-1 and TRBJ2-1; 7 bases agree with TRBD1. This TCR was sampled from a male donor with papillary thyroid cancer or a benign thyroid nodule (not recorded which). Some clones in this sample may be carry-over from other donors' samples. Sequenced sample: tumor tissue. As DNA, the CDR3 is TGCGCCAGCAGCTTGAGAAGTCCGGGGACAGCTCACAATGAGCAGTTCTTC. Its protein product is CASSLRSPGTAHNEQFF.